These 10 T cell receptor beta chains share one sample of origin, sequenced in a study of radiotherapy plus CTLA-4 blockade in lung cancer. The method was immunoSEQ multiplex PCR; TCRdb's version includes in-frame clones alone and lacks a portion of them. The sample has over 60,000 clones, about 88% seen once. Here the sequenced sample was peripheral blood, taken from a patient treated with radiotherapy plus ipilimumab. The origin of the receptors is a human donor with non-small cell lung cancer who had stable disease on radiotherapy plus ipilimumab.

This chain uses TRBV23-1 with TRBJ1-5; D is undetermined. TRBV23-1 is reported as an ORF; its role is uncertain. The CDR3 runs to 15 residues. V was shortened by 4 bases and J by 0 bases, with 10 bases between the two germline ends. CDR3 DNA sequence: TGCGCCAGCAGTCCGGAGGTATTTAGCAATCAGCCCCAGCATTTT. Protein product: CASSPEVFSNQPQHF.

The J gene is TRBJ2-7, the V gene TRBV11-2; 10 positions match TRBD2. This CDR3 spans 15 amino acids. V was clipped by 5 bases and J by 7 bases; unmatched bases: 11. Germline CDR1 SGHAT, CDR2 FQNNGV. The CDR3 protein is CASSGSSGRGSEQYF. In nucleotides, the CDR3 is TGTGCCAGCAGCGGGTCTAGCGGGAGAGGTAGTGAGCAGTACTTC.

CDR3 sequence reads: CSALSRVNGYTF. For the CDR3, the DNA is TGCAGCGCACTTTCCAGGGTCAATGGCTACACCTTC. This chain connects TRBV29-1 to TRBJ1-2, with D maybe TRBD1 (5 bases). The V and J ends lost 7 bases and 6 bases respectively, with 15 bases between them. Germline CDR1 is SQVTM and CDR2 is ANQGSEA. This CDR3 region has 12 residues.

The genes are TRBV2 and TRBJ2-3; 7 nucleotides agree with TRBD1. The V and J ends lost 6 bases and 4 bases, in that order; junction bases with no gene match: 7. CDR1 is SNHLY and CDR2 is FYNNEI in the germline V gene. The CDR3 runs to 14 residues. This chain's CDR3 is CASRLTGIADTQYF. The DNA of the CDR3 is TGTGCCAGCAGGTTGACAGGGATCGCAGATACGCAGTATTTT.

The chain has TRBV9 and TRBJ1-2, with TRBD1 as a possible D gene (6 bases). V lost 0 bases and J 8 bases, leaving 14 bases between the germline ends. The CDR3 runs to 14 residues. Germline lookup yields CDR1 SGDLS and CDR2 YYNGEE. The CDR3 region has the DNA TGTGCCAGCAGCGTAGATGCGGGGGCGAGAGGCTACACCTTC. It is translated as CASSVDAGARGYTF.

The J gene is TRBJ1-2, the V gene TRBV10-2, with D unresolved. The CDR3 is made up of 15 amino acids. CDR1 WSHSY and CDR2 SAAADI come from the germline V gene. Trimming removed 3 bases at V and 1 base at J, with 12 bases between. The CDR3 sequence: CASSEFRAFNYGYTF. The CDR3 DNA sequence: TGCGCCAGCAGTGAATTCAGAGCTTTTAACTATGGCTACACCTTC.

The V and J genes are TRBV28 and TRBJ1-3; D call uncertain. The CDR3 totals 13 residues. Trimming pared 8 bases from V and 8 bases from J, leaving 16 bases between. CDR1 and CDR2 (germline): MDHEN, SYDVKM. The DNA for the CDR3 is TGTGCCAGCCTCGGTGTCGGGGTTTACACCATATATTTT. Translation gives CASLGVGVYTIYF.

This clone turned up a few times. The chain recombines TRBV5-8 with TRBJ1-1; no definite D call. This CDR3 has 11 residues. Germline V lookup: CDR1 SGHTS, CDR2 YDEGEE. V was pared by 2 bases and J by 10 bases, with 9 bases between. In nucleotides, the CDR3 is TGTGCCAGCAGCTTTGGATTCGTAGCTTTCTTT. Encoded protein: CASSFGFVAFF.

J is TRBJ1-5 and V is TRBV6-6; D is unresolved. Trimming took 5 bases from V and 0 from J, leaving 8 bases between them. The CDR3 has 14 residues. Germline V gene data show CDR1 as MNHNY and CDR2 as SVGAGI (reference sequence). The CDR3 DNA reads TGTGCCAGCAGTCCATCCATTAGCAATCAGCCCCAGCATTTT. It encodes CASSPSISNQPQHF.

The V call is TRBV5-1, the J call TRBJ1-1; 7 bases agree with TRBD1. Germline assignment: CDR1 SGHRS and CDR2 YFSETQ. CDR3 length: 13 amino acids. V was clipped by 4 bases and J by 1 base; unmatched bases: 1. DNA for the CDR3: TGCGCCAGCAGCGGGACAGAGAACACTGAAGCTTTCTTT. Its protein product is CASSGTENTEAFF.